A selection of T cell receptor beta chains follows, all from one sample in a study of T cells in Graves' hyperthyroidism and ophthalmopathy. TCRdb ran MiXCR on the multiplex PCR reads and lists one entry per CDR3 protein. Counted here are approximately 400,000 distinct CDR3 sequences, approximately 15% occurring once; the ten biggest clones make up 13% to 15%. Sequences were obtained from blood. The source is a young woman with Graves' hyperthyroidism. Each CDR3 is given with its conserved first and last residue. D genes are given only for firm matches. For some rows the clone size is stated as once, few or many, or as a class when expanded; others skip it.

>TRBV20-1|NA|NA|TRBJ1-2
TGCAGTGCCCTTATGGGGGGAGGGTTGGGCTATGGCTACACCTTC
CSALMGGGLGYGYTF
>TRBV12-3/TRBV12-4|many|NA|TRBJ1-1
TGTGCCAGCAGTTTAAACAGGGTGAACACTGAAGCTTTCTTT
CASSLNRVNTEAFF
>TRBV5-6|few|TRBD1|TRBJ1-1
TGTGCCAGCAGCGTCGGGACAGGAATGGGGAGCACTGAAGCTTTCTTT
CASSVGTGMGSTEAFF
>TRBV27|NA|NA|TRBJ2-2
TGTGCCAGCAGACCTCATAGCACCGGGGAGCTGTTTTTT
CASRPHSTGELFF
>TRBV12-3/TRBV12-4|NA|NA|TRBJ2-2
TGTGCCAGCAGTTTGGGGCAGGGCAAGGGGACCGGGGAGCTGTTTTTT
CASSLGQGKGTGELFF
>TRBV4-1|NA|NA|TRBJ1-2
TGCGCCAGCAGCCAAGCATTAGACGGTTATGGCTACACCTTC
CASSQALDGYGYTF
>TRBV18|many|TRBD1|TRBJ1-1
TGTGCCAGCTCACCTCGGGACAGGGTGGGATCGAACACTGAAGCTTTCTTT
CASSPRDRVGSNTEAFF
>TRBV9|NA|TRBD1|TRBJ2-7
TGTGCCAGCAGCTCCGGGACAGATGACCCCTACGAGCAGTACTTC
CASSSGTDDPYEQYF
>TRBV28|NA|TRBD1|TRBJ1-4
TGTGCCAGCAGTTCCGGGACAGGGCTGGGAAAACTGTTTTTT
CASSSGTGLGKLFF
>TRBV5-6|NA|NA|TRBJ2-1
TGTGCCAGCAGCTTGGAACGGGGGCGTCGCTCCTACAATGAGCAGTTCTTC
CASSLERGRRSYNEQFF
>TRBV2|many|TRBD1|TRBJ1-5
TGTGCCAGCAGTGAGGACAGGGGCTATAGCAATCAGCCCCAGCATTTT
CASSEDRGYSNQPQHF
>TRBV19|NA|TRBD1|TRBJ1-1
TGTGCCAGTAGTAAGGACAGGTTATACACTGAAGCTTTCTTT
CASSKDRLYTEAFF
>TRBV3-1|many|NA|TRBJ2-7
TGTGCCAGCAGCCAAGAGGACCACGAGCAGTACTTC
CASSQEDHEQYF
>TRBV5-5|many|NA|TRBJ2-7
TGTGCCAGCAGCTGGAATGGGTACGAGCAGTACTTC
CASSWNGYEQYF
>TRBV28|NA|NA|TRBJ2-7
TGTGCCAGCAGACCGGCTAGCTTGGCCTACGAGCAGTACTTC
CASRPASLAYEQYF
>TRBV20-1|many|TRBD1|TRBJ1-6
TGCAGTGCTGTCAGGGACAGGACCCTCCACTTT
CSAVRDRTLHF
>TRBV7-6|many|TRBD2|TRBJ2-1
TGTGCCAGCAGCTCCTTGACTAGCGGGGGATACAATGAGCAGTTCTTC
CASSSLTSGGYNEQFF
>TRBV2|many|TRBD1|TRBJ2-1
TGTGCCAGCAGTGAAGCAAGGGGGCGCAGCAATGAGCAGTTCTTC
CASSEARGRSNEQFF
>TRBV3-1|many|TRBD1|TRBJ1-5
TGTGCCAGCAGCCAAGGGACAGGGGGTCAGCCCCAGCATTTT
CASSQGTGGQPQHF
>TRBV6-1|NA|TRBD1|TRBJ1-4
TGTGCCAGCAGCTGGGACAGGGGGCGAGGTAATGAAAAACTGTTTTTT
CASSWDRGRGNEKLFF
>TRBV28|many|NA|TRBJ1-2
TGTGCCAGCAGTTTAATGGGGTTTGGCAACTATGGCTACACCTTC
CASSLMGFGNYGYTF
>TRBV10-3|many|TRBD1|TRBJ2-1
TGTGCCATCAGCACCGGGACAGGGTTAGGCAATGAGCAGTTCTTC
CAISTGTGLGNEQFF
>TRBV20-1|few|TRBD1|TRBJ1-6
TGCAGTGCTAGAGAGCTCGACAGGGTCGGTTCACCCCTCCACTTT
CSARELDRVGSPLHF
>TRBV5-1|few|NA|TRBJ1-5
TGCGCCAGCAGCTTGGCCACGGCGAGACTGGGATGGGTGAGCAATCAGCCCCAGCATTTT
CASSLATARLGWVSNQPQHF
>TRBV18|many|TRBD1|TRBJ2-1
TGTGCCAGCTCATCGACAGGGGAGATATCAAATGAGCAGTTCTTC
CASSSTGEISNEQFF
>TRBV29-1|many|TRBD2|TRBJ2-3
TGCAGCGTTCCCTTGGGACTAGCGGCTAGCACAGATACGCAGTATTTT
CSVPLGLAASTDTQYF
>TRBV18|NA|NA|TRBJ2-3
TGTGCCAGCTCACCACCCACAGGAGCCGGTGACACAGATACGCAGTATTTT
CASSPPTGAGDTDTQYF
>TRBV10-3|NA|TRBD2|TRBJ2-2
TGTGCCATCAGCGAACCCGGGGGCGGGAGGTACACCGGGGAGCTGTTTTTT
CAISEPGGGRYTGELFF
>TRBV19|NA|TRBD1|TRBJ1-5
TGTGCCAGTAGTCAAGCCCAGGCAGGGGGCCTTGGGCCCCAGCATTTT
CASSQAQAGGLGPQHF
>TRBV20-1|many|TRBD2|TRBJ2-1
TGCAGTGCTAGAGAGGCTAGCGGGATGAGCTCCTACAATGAGCAGTTCTTC
CSAREASGMSSYNEQFF